This TCR beta chain was obtained from a study of T cells after yellow fever vaccination. Conversion of TCR transcripts into cDNA relied on 5'RACE template switching, which added a universal primer site and UMIs. TCRdb re-called the 5' RACE reads through MiXCR, storing one row per CDR3 protein. This sample has approximately 130,000 distinct CDR3 sequences, with roughly 15% found just once. Trimming at V came to 7 bases and at J to 0 bases, leaving 8 bases not matched to a gene. The germline V gene encodes CDR1 MDHEN and CDR2 SYDVKM. There are 16 residues in the CDR3. This clonotype turned up a few times.

The source is a young man who received the YFV17D yellow fever vaccine. The sequences come from CD8+ T cells sorted from PBMCs, collected 5 days after the yellow fever booster vaccination. The chain combines TRBV28 with TRBJ2-3; 9 positions match TRBD1. The CDR3 is CASKGQGRTSTDTQYF. CDR3 nucleotides: TGTGCCAGCAAGGGACAGGGCCGGACTAGCACAGATACGCAGTATTTT.